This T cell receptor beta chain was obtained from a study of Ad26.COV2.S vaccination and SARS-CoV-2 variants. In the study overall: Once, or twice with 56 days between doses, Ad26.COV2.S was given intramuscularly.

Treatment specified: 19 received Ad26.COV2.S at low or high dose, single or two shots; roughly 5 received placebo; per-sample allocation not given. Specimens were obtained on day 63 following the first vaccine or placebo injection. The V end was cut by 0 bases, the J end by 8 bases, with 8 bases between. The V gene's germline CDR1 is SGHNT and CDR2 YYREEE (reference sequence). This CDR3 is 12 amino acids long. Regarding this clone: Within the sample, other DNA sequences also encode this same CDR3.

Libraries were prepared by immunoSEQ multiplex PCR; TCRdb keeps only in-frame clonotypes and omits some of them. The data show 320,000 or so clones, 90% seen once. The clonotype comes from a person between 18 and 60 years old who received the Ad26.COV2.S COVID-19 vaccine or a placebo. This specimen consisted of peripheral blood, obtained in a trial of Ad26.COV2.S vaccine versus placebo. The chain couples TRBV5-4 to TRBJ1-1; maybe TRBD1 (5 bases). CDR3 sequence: CASSLDRGEAFF. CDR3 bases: TGTGCCAGCAGCTTGGATCGGGGGGAAGCTTTCTTT.